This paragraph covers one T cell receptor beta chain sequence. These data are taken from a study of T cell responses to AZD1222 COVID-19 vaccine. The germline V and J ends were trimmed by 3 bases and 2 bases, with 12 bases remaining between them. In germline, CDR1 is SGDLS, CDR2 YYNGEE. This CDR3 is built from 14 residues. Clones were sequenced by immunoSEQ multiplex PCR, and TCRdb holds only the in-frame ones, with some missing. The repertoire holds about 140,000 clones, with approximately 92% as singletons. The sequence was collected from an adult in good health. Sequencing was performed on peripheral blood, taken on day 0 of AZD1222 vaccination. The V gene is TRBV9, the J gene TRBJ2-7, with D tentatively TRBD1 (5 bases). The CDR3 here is CASSAHRPPYEQYF. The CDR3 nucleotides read TGTGCCAGCAGCGCTCACAGGCCACCCTACGAGCAGTACTTC.